Reported below is one TCR beta chain. Its antigen is undetermined. CDR1 is ENHRY, CDR2 SYGVKD, per germline. V lost 10 bases to trimming and J lost 2 bases, with 18 bases between them. The CDR3 is 15 residues long. These data originate in a study of T cell responses to AZD1222 COVID-19 vaccine. Findings and limits, study-wide: Seropositivity was recorded at baseline in only a handful of AZD1222 recipients. White British ancestry dominated among donors, who included more females, and clonal diversity was possibly underestimated.

Profiling relied on immunoSEQ multiplex PCR, and the TCRdb table lists in-frame clones only, not all of them. Seen here are fewer than 150,000 clones, 85% to 90% observed once, and the top ten hold 1.5% to 2%. The gene calls are TRBV10-3 and TRBJ2-1; D may be TRBD2 (7 bases). Material: peripheral blood, obtained 28 days after the second AZD1222 dose. The TCR was taken from an adult who received the AZD1222 COVID-19 vaccine. CDR3 in amino acids: CATRTQGLTYNEQFF. DNA for the CDR3: TGTGCCACCCGTACACAGGGACTAACCTACAATGAGCAGTTCTTC.